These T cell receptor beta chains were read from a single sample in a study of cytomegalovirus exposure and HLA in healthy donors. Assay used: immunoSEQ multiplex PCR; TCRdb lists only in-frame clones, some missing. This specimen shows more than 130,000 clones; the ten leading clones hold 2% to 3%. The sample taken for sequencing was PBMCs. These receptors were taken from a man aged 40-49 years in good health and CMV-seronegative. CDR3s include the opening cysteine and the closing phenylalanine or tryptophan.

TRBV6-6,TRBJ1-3,CASAPTPQVSGNTIYF
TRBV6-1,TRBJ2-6,CASVGAGANALTF
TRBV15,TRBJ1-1,CATSRGDRGSEAFF
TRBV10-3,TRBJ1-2,CAILDEAGEENGYTF
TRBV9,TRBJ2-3,CASSVATDTQYF
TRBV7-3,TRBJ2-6,CASSLYTGANVLTF
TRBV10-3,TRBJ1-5,CAISDAGNGQPQHF
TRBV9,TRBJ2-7,CASSVEDNSYEQYF
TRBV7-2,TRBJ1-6,CASSLWAGSTNSPLHF
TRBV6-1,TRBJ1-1,CASIPMRASGAFF
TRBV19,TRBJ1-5,CASSRDYSNQPQHF
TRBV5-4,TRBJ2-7,CASSTQGGYEQYF
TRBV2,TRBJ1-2,CASRGDRTLNYGYTF
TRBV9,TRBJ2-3,CASSVGVGGETDTQYF
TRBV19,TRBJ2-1,CASSIVGTLGSNEQFF
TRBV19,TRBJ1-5,CASSIGGQPQHF
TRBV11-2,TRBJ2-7,CASSSHRGAYEQYF
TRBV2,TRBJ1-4,CASSAVPGEKLFF
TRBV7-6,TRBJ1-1,CASSHPDRLGDTEAFF
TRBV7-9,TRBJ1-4,CASSLTGTGNEKLFF
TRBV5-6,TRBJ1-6,CASSFGTDNSPLHF
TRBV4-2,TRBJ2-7,CASSQSTAYNSYEQYF
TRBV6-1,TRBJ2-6,CASREGWHPSGANVLTF
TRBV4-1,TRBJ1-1,CASSLWAGGASEAFF
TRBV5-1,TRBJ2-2,CASSYPGGLNTGELFF
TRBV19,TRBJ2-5,CASAEGLAAPTETQYF
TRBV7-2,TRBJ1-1,CASSLTGPSYTEAFF
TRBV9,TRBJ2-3,CASSAIEVAQYF
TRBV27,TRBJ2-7,CASSETGSYEQYF
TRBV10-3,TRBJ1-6,CAITLSDRGSSPLHF
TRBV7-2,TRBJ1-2,CASSLNRRQGGGYGYTF
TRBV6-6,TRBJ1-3,CASSQGNPGNTIYF
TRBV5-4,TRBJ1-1,CASSLGQTNTEAFF
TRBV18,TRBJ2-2,CASSPPTAGGNGELFF
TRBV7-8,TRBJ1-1,CASSLAGTGGVAFF